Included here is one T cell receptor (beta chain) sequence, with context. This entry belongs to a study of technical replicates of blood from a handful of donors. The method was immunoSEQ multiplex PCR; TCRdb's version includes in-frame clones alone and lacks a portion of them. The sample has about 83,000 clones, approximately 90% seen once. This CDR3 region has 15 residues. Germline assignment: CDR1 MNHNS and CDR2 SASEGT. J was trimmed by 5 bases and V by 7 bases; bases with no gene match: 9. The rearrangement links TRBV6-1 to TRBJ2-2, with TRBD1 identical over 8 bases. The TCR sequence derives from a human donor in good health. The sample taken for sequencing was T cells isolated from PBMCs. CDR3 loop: CASTDGQGWTGELFF. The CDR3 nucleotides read TGTGCCAGCACCGACGGACAGGGATGGACCGGGGAGCTGTTTTTT.